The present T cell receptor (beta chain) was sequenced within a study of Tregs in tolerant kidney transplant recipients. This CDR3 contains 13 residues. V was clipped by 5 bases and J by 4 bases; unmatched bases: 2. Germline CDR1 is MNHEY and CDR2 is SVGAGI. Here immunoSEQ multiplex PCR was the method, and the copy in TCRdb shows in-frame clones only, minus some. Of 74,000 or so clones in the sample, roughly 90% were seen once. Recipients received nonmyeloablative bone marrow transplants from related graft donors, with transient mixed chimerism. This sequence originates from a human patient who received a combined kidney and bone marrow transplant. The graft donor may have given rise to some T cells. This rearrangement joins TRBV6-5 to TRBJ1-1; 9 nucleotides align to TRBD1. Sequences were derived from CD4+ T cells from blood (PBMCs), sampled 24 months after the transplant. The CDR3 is CASSHRGPTEAFF. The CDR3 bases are TGTGCCAGCAGTCACAGGGGGCCCACTGAAGCTTTCTTT.